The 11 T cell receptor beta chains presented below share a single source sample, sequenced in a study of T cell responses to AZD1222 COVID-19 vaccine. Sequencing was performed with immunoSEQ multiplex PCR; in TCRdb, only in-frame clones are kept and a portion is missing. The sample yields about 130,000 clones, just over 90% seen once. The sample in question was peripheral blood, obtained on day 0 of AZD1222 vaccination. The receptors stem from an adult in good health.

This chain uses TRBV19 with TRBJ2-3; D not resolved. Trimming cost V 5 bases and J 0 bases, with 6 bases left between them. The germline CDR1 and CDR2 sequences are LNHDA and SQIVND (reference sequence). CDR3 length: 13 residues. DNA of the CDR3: TGTGCCAGTAGTGGAATGAGCACAGATACGCAGTATTTT. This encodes CASSGMSTDTQYF.

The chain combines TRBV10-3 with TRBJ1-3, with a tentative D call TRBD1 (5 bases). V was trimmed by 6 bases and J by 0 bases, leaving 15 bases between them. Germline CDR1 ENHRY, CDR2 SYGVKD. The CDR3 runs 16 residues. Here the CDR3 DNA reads TGTGCCATCAGCGCTAAAGACAGACGCTCTGGAAACACCATATATTTT. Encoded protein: CAISAKDRRSGNTIYF.

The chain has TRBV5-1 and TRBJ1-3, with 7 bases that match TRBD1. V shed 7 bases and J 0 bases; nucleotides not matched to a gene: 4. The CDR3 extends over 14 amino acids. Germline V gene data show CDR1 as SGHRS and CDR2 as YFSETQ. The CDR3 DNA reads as TGCGCCAGCCGTGGACAGGACTCTGGAAACACCATATATTTT. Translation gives CASRGQDSGNTIYF.

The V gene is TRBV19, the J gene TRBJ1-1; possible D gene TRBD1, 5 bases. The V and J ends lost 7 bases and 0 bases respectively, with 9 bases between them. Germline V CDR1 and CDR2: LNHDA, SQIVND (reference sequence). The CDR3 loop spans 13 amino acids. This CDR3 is CASNLGLNTEAFF. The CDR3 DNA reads TGTGCCAGTAACCTGGGGCTGAACACTGAAGCTTTCTTT.

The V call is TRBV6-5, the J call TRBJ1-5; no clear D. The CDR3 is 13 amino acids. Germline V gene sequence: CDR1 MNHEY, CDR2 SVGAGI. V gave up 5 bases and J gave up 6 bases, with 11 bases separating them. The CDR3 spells CASSRQAAQPQHF. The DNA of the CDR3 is TGTGCCAGCAGTAGACAAGCGGCTCAGCCCCAGCATTTT.

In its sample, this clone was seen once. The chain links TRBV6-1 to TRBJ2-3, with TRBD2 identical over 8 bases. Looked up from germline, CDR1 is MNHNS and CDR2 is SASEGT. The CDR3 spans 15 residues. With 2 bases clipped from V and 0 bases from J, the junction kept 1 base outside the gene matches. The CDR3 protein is CASSEQRGSTDTQYF. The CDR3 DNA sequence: TGTGCCAGCAGTGAACAGCGGGGGAGCACAGATACGCAGTATTTT.

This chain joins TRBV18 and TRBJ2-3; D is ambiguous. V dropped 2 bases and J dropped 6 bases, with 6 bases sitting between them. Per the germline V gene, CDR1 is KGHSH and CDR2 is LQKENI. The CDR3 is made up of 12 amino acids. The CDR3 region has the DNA TGTGCCAGCTCACCAGATGCTGATACGCAGTATTTT. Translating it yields CASSPDADTQYF.

This CDR3 reads CASSTNVFDEQFF. DNA of the CDR3: TGTGCCAGTAGTACGAATGTCTTCGATGAGCAGTTCTTC. This chain connects TRBV19 to TRBJ2-1, with unresolved D. The CDR3 covers 13 residues. Per the germline V gene, CDR1 is LNHDA and CDR2 is SQIVND (reference sequence). The V end lost 4 bases, the J end lost 8 bases, and 12 bases lay between the germline ends.

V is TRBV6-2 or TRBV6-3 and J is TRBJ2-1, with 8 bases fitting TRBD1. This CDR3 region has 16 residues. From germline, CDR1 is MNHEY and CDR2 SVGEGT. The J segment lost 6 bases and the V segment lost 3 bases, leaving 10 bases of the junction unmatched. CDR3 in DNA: TGTGCCAGCAGTTATCCCACGGGACAGGTGGTCAATGAGCAGTTCTTC. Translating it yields CASSYPTGQVVNEQFF.

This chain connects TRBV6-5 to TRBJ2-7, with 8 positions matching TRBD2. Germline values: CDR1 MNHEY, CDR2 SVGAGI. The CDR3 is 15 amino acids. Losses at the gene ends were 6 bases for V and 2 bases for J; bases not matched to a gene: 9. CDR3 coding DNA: TGTGCCAGCAGCCCGGGGGGGGGCTTAACCTACGAGCAGTACTTC. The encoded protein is CASSPGGGLTYEQYF.

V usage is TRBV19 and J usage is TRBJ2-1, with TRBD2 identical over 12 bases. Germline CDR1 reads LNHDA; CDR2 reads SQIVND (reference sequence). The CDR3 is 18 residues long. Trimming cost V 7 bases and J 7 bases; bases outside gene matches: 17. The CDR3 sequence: CASTPTSGGLPYHNEQFF. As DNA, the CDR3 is TGTGCCAGTACCCCGACTAGCGGGGGCCTCCCCTATCATAATGAGCAGTTCTTC.